This T cell receptor beta chain was recovered during a study of CD8+ T cells in alopecia areata. This clone came up a few times. cDNA reverse transcribed from extracted RNA served as the sequencing template. Profiled with immunoSEQ multiplex PCR; TCRdb holds only in-frame clones, not every one. Seen here are approximately 200,000 clones, less than 50% observed once, and the top ten hold around 2.8%. Described treatment: oral pan-JAK inhibitor, 5-10 mg twice daily. Using a FACSAria, the CD4+ and CD8+ T cells were sorted from the PBMCs. The CDR3 runs 13 residues. Germline values: CDR1 SGHTA, CDR2 FQGNSA. V lost 3 bases and J 5 bases, leaving 9 bases between the germline ends.

The sample was CD4+ T cells sorted from blood, taken at approximately week 36, from a patient treated with tofacitinib. The rearrangement uses TRBV7-2 and TRBJ2-3, with D hard to call. This receptor was identified in a human donor with alopecia areata. The CDR3 spells CASSFSLGDTQYF. As DNA, the CDR3 is TGTGCCAGCAGCTTCTCGCTTGGAGATACGCAGTATTTT.